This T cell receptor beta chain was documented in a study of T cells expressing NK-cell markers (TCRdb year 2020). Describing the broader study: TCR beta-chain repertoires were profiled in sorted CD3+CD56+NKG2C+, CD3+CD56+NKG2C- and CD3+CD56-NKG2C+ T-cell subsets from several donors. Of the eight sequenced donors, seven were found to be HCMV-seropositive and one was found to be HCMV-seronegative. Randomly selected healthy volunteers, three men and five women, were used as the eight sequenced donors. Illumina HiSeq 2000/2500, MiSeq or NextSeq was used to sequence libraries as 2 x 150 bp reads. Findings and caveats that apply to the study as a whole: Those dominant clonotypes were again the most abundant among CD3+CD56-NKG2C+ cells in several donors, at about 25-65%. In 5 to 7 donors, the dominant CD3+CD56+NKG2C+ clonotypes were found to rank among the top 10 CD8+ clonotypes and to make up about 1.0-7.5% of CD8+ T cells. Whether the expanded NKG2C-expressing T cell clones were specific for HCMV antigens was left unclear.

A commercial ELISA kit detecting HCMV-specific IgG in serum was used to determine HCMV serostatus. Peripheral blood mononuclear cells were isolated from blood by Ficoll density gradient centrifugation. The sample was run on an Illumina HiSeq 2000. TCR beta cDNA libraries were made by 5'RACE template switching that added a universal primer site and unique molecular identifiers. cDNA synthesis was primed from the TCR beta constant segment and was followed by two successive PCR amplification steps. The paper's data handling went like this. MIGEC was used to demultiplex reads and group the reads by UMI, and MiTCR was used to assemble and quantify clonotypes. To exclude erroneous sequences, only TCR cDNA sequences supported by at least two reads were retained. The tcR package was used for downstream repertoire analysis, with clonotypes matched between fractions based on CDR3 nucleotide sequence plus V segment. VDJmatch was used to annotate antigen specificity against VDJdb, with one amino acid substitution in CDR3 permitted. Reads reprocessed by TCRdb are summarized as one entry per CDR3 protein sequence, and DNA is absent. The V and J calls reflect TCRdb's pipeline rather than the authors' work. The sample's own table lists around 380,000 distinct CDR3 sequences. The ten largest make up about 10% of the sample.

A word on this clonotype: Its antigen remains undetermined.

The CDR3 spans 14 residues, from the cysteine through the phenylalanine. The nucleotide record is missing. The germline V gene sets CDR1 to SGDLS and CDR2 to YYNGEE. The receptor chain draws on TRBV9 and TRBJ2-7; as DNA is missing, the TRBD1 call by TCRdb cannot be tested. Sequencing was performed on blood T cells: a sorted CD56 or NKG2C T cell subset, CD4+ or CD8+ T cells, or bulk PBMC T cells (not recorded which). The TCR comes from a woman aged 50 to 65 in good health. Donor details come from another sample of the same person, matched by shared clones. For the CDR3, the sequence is CASSVVGEGYEQYF.